What follows are 30 T cell receptor beta chains derived from one specimen sequenced in a study of T cell changes during pregnancy in multiple sclerosis. The protocol was immunoSEQ multiplex PCR, while the TCRdb copy is restricted to in-frame clones and leaves out a portion. The sample consists of about 42,000 clones, more than 90% of them appearing once. Material: CD4+ T cells from peripheral blood mononuclear cells, obtained in the second trimester of pregnancy. The receptors were sampled from a female donor in good health, enrolled as a control in a pregnancy study.

The J gene is TRBJ2-5, the V gene TRBV21-1; TRBD2 is taken as the D call from the table, unchecked against the DNA. TRBV21-1 is given as a pseudogene. The CDR3 has 12 amino acids. CDR3 in amino acids: CASSPGGETQYF. In DNA form, the CDR3 reads TGTGCCAGCAGCCCCGGAGGAGAGACCCAGTACTTC.

The genes are TRBV28 and TRBJ2-3, with 7 nucleotides matching TRBD2. Germline V gene sequence: CDR1 MDHEN, CDR2 SYDVKM. The V and J ends lost 5 bases and 1 base, in that order; junction bases with no gene match: 12. The CDR3 runs to 17 residues. The DNA of the CDR3 is TGTGCCAGCAGTCCCCTTTGGGGGGGAGTGGGCACAGATACGCAGTATTTT. Protein product: CASSPLWGGVGTDTQYF.

V gene TRBV28 combines with J gene TRBJ2-7; D is perhaps TRBD2 (6 bases). Germline CDR1 is MDHEN and CDR2 is SYDVKM. CDR3 length: 13 amino acids. Trimming pared 3 bases from V and 5 bases from J, leaving 11 bases between. For the CDR3, the DNA is TGTGCCAGCAGTTTCGGCGGGATGAACGAGCAGTACTTC. Translating gives CASSFGGMNEQYF.

The CDR3 DNA reads as TGTGCCAGCAGTGATCCAGGAGGGGCCACTGAAGCTTTCTTT. Its protein product is CASSDPGGATEAFF. The rearrangement joins TRBV25-1 to TRBJ1-1; D may be TRBD1 (5 bases). Trimming removed 3 bases at V and 4 bases at J, with 12 bases between. Germline CDR1 and CDR2: MGHDK and SYGVNS. The CDR3 totals 14 residues.

The chain recombines TRBV28 with TRBJ1-1, with TRBD1 matching over 8 bases. Germline V gene lookup returns CDR1 MDHEN and CDR2 SYDVKM. The V segment lost 6 bases and the J segment 4 bases; nucleotides outside the gene matches: 13. This CDR3 region has 16 residues. The chain's CDR3 is CASRPTRPGQGTEAFF. The CDR3 bases are TGTGCCAGCAGACCCACAAGGCCCGGACAGGGCACTGAAGCTTTCTTT.

J is TRBJ1-1 and V is TRBV15, with 8 positions matching TRBD1. CDR1 LNHNV and CDR2 YYDKDF come from the germline V gene (reference sequence). Unmatched junction bases numbered 2, after V lost 1 base and J lost 4 bases. The CDR3 covers 14 residues. CDR3 coding DNA: TGTGCCACCAGCAGAGGGCAGGGGGCCACTGAAGCTTTCTTT. It translates to CATSRGQGATEAFF.

The chain joins TRBV5-6 to TRBJ2-7; TRBD2 aligns across 9 bases. V lost 3 bases, J lost 0 bases, and 1 base stayed unmatched. The CDR3 runs to 14 residues. CDR1 is SGHDT and CDR2 is YYEEEE in the germline V gene. The CDR3 nucleotides are TGTGCCAGCAGCTCTAGCGGGGCCTCCTACGAGCAGTACTTC. It encodes CASSSSGASYEQYF.

This rearrangement joins TRBV7-8 to TRBJ2-2; 7 positions agree with TRBD2. The ends lost 6 bases at V and 6 bases at J; junction bases unmatched: 13. Per the germline V gene, CDR1 is SGHVS and CDR2 is FQNEAQ. The CDR3 is made up of 16 amino acids. CDR3 sequence (DNA): TGTGCCAGCAGTCACAGGACTAGACCTACCGCCGGGGAGCTGTTTTTT. As protein: CASSHRTRPTAGELFF.

The chain recombines TRBV5-1 with TRBJ1-1, with TRBD1 identical over 10 bases. Germline V CDR1 and CDR2: SGHRS, YFSETQ. The CDR3 is made up of 17 amino acids. The V segment lost 5 bases and the J segment 0 bases; nucleotides outside the gene matches: 10. The CDR3 reads CASRTRTGGFMNTEAFF. CDR3 DNA: TGCGCCAGCAGAACCCGGACAGGGGGGTTCATGAACACTGAAGCTTTCTTT. Using reference TRBV5-1 and TRBJ1-1 for the parts outside the CDR3, the full variable domain is KAGVTQTPRYLIKTRGQQVTLSCSPISGHRSVSWYQQTPGQGLQFLFEYFSETQRNKGNFPGRFSGRQFSNSRSEMNVSTLELGDSALYLCASRTRTGGFMNTEAFFGQGTRLTVV.

In its sample, this clone was seen once. DNA for the CDR3: TGTGCCAGCGCGACCCTAGGACTAGCGGGAGGGCTGGCCGGGGAGCTGTTTTTT. It codes for CASATLGLAGGLAGELFF. The chain recombines TRBV28 with TRBJ2-2, with 15 bases lining up with TRBD2. The V gene end was trimmed by 8 bases and the J gene end by 6 bases; junction bases not matched to a gene: 13. The CDR3 contains 18 residues. CDR1 and CDR2 from the germline V gene are MDHEN and SYDVKM.

The gene calls are TRBV6-5 and TRBJ2-7; 7 bases line up with TRBD2. This CDR3 has 14 residues. Germline CDR1 and CDR2: MNHEY and SVGAGI. J was trimmed by 3 bases and V by 0 bases; bases with no gene match: 2. CDR3 loop: CASSYSGDYYEQYF. Written as DNA, the CDR3 is TGTGCCAGCAGTTACTCGGGGGACTACTACGAGCAGTACTTC.

V is TRBV21-1 and J is TRBJ1-5; whether TRBD1, the table's D call, matches the DNA was not checked. TRBV21-1 corresponds to a pseudogene. The CDR3 totals 15 residues. The chain's CDR3 is CASSPQQGKNQPQHF. The CDR3 bases are TGTGCCAGCAGCCCCCAACAGGGAAAAAATCAGCCCCAGCATTTT.

This chain connects TRBV2 to TRBJ1-1, with 7 bases identical to TRBD1. CDR3 size: 12 residues. CDR1 and CDR2 (germline): SNHLY, FYNNEI. V trimming: 8 bases; J trimming: 6 bases; junction bases outside the gene matches: 6. For the CDR3, the DNA is TGTGCCAGCGGCCAGGGGGTACCTGAAGCTTTCTTT. It encodes CASGQGVPEAFF.

The chain recombines TRBV27 with TRBJ2-3, with D possibly TRBD1 on 5 matching bases. The CDR3 totals 14 residues. V lost 6 bases and J lost 2, with 12 bases in between. The germline V gene has CDR1 MNHEY and CDR2 SMNVEV (reference sequence). For the CDR3, the DNA is TGTGCCAGCAGCCGCGAAGGGGCCACAGATACGCAGTATTTT. Encoded protein: CASSREGATDTQYF.

V usage is TRBV28 and J usage is TRBJ1-2, with 9 bases aligning to TRBD1. The CDR3 sequence is 14 residues long. The J segment lost 6 bases and the V segment lost 3 bases, leaving 5 bases of the junction unmatched. Germline CDR1 is MDHEN and CDR2 is SYDVKM. CDR3 residues: CASSLVGQGNGYTF. CDR3 DNA sequence: TGTGCCAGCAGTTTGGTTGGACAGGGGAATGGCTACACCTTC.

This clone was seen once. The chain recombines TRBV18 with TRBJ1-4; D is perhaps TRBD1 (5 bases). In germline, CDR1 is KGHSH, CDR2 LQKENI. Trimming took 4 bases from V and 8 from J, leaving 17 bases between them. The CDR3 runs 15 residues. The CDR3 nucleotides are TGTGCCAGCTCACTGTTCCGGCCAGGGCCCGAAAAACTGTTTTTT. It yields the protein CASSLFRPGPEKLFF.

The chain recombines TRBV4-1 with TRBJ1-4; 8 positions agree with TRBD1. The V gene end was trimmed by 5 bases and the J gene end by 4 bases; junction bases not matched to a gene: 6. CDR1 and CDR2 from the germline V gene are MGHRA and YSYEKL. This CDR3 comprises 15 residues. The CDR3 region has the DNA TGCGCCAGCAGCAATAGACAGGGGATTAATGAAAAACTGTTTTTT. Translating it yields CASSNRQGINEKLFF.

CDR3 region: CASSAGGEGNIGYTF. The CDR3 bases are TGTGCCAGCAGTGCAGGGGGCGAGGGGAATATTGGCTACACCTTC. This chain joins TRBV2 and TRBJ1-2; TRBD1 matches at 8 bases. Germline assignment: CDR1 SNHLY and CDR2 FYNNEI. The CDR3 has 15 residues. V lost 4 bases to trimming and J lost 7 bases; unmatched junction nucleotides: 11.

This chain connects TRBV20-1 to TRBJ2-1, with no clear D. This CDR3 is built from 11 residues. The V gene's germline CDR1 is DFQATT and CDR2 SNEGSKA (reference sequence). V was clipped by 3 bases and J by 5 bases, with 5 bases between them. The CDR3 DNA reads TGCAGTGCTAGGTATGACAATGAGCAGTTCTTC. As protein: CSARYDNEQFF.

This chain links TRBV19 with TRBJ2-3; 9 bases map to TRBD2. V trimming: 4 bases; J trimming: 0 bases; junction bases outside the gene matches: 2. The V gene's germline CDR1 is LNHDA and CDR2 SQIVND (reference sequence). The CDR3 length is 15 residues. The CDR3 loop reads CASSSSGGSTDTQYF. The DNA of the CDR3 is TGTGCCAGTAGTAGCAGCGGGGGGAGCACAGATACGCAGTATTTT. The full variable domain, with the rest looked up from reference TRBV19 and TRBJ2-3, is DGGITQSPKYLFRKEGQNVTLSCEQNLNHDAMYWYRQDPGQGLRLIYYSQIVNDFQKGDIAEGYSVSREKKESFPLTVTSAQKNPTAFYLCASSSSGGSTDTQYFGPGTRLTVL.

The chain joins TRBV2 to TRBJ2-2; D may be TRBD1 (8 bases). The germline V and J ends were trimmed by 4 bases and 6 bases, with 18 bases remaining between them. Germline assignment: CDR1 SNHLY and CDR2 FYNNEI. The CDR3 has 16 amino acids. CDR3 nucleotide sequence: TGTGCCAGCAGTGTGGGGACTAACAGGGGGGCCGGGGAGCTGTTTTTT. Residues: CASSVGTNRGAGELFF. The entire variable domain, with the rest obtained from reference TRBV2 and TRBJ2-2, is as follows: EPEVTQTPSHQVTQMGQEVILRCVPISNHLYFYWYRQILGQKVEFLVSFYNNEISEKSEIFDDQFSVERPDGSNFTLKIRSTKLEDSAMYFCASSVGTNRGAGELFFGEGSRLTVL.

This clone appeared a single time. The chain couples TRBV5-4 to TRBJ2-3; a possible D gene is TRBD2 (5 bases). Trimming stripped 2 bases from V and 1 base from J, with 14 bases between. This CDR3 has 16 amino acids. Germline V CDR1 and CDR2: SGHNT, YYREEE (reference sequence). The CDR3 DNA is TGTGCCAGCAGCTTAAAAGAGAGGGCGGGCACAGATACGCAGTATTTT. Translated, it gives CASSLKERAGTDTQYF. The full variable domain, completed using reference TRBV5-4 and TRBJ2-3, is ETGVTQSPTHLIKTRGQQVTLRCSSQSGHNTVSWYQQALGQGPQFIFQYYREEENGRGNFPPRFSGLQFPNYSSELNVNALELDDSALYLCASSLKERAGTDTQYFGPGTRLTVL.

The rearrangement links TRBV19 to TRBJ1-2, with TRBD1 matching over 12 bases. In germline, CDR1 is LNHDA, CDR2 SQIVND (reference sequence). Unmatched junction bases numbered 13, after V lost 9 bases and J lost 5 bases. There are 16 residues in the CDR3. CDR3 nucleotides: TGTGCCAGCCGGCTCCCGGGACAGGGGGCAAGTTATGGCTACACCTTC. Translation gives CASRLPGQGASYGYTF.

The CDR3 DNA is TGCAGCGTTGGGGGAGGGTCAGGGGGCGACTATGGCTACACCTTC. It is translated as CSVGGGSGGDYGYTF. The rearrangement links TRBV29-1 to TRBJ1-2, with 8 positions matching TRBD1. V dropped 4 bases and J dropped 3; count of bases not matched to a gene: 10. This CDR3 has 15 amino acids. The germline CDR1 and CDR2 sequences are SQVTM and ANQGSEA.

The V gene is TRBV7-9, the J gene TRBJ1-4; possible D gene TRBD1, 5 bases. This CDR3 spans 14 amino acids. V lost 5 bases and J lost 6, with 13 bases in between. CDR1 and CDR2 (germline): SEHNR, FQNEAQ (reference sequence). CDR3 coding DNA: TGTGCCAGCAGCGGAGGGTGGGGCGATGAAAAACTGTTTTTT. Translated, it gives CASSGGWGDEKLFF.

CDR3 coding DNA: TGTGCCAGCAGGGGCGGAGCGGGGGGACAGCAGTTCTTC. Amino acids: CASRGGAGGQQFF. The chain couples TRBV2 to TRBJ2-1; 9 bases map to TRBD2. Trimming at V came to 6 bases and at J to 11 bases, leaving 8 bases not matched to a gene. Germline CDR1 and CDR2: SNHLY and FYNNEI. The CDR3 runs to 13 residues.

The chain joins TRBV6-6 to TRBJ2-1; TRBD1 agrees at 10 bases. The CDR3 totals 16 residues. CDR1 and CDR2 (germline): MNHNY, SVGAGI (reference sequence). V shed 8 bases and J 1 base; nucleotides not matched to a gene: 8. The CDR3 DNA reads as TGTGCCAGCGACGGGACAGGGGTCTTTTCCTACAATGAGCAGTTCTTC. Its translation is CASDGTGVFSYNEQFF.

This chain links TRBV7-9 with TRBJ1-4; no clear D gene. V was shortened by 2 bases and J by 0 bases, with 4 bases between the two germline ends. CDR3 size: 14 residues. Germline CDR1 SEHNR, CDR2 FQNEAQ (reference sequence). The CDR3 here is CASSLQTTNEKLFF. The CDR3 DNA is TGTGCCAGCAGCTTACAAACAACTAATGAAAAACTGTTTTTT. Looking up the rest from reference TRBV7-9 and TRBJ1-4 gives the full variable domain: DTGVSQNPRHKITKRGQNVTFRCDPISEHNRLYWYRQTLGQGPEFLTYFQNEAQLEKSRLLSDRFSAERPKGSFSTLEIQRTEQGDSAMYLCASSLQTTNEKLFFGSGTQLSVL.

This clone is a singleton in its sample. V is TRBV28 and J is TRBJ2-7; 10 bases are a match to TRBD1. The CDR3 contains 16 residues. The V gene end was trimmed by 7 bases and the J gene end by 4 bases; junction bases not matched to a gene: 13. Germline V gene data show CDR1 as MDHEN and CDR2 as SYDVKM. The chain's CDR3 is CASTTHGGQGLYEQYF. The CDR3 DNA reads TGTGCCAGCACGACACATGGGGGACAGGGGCTATACGAGCAGTACTTC.

This chain links TRBV23-1 with TRBJ1-5, with 11 bases aligning to TRBD1. TRBV23-1 has ORF status, its function being uncertain. The ends lost 0 bases at V and 2 bases at J; junction bases unmatched: 15. The CDR3 length is 21 residues. CDR3 bases: TGCGCCAGCAGTCAATCGAGTGGAGCAGGACAGGGGGCGCGTGGCAATCAGCCCCAGCATTTT. It encodes CASSQSSGAGQGARGNQPQHF.